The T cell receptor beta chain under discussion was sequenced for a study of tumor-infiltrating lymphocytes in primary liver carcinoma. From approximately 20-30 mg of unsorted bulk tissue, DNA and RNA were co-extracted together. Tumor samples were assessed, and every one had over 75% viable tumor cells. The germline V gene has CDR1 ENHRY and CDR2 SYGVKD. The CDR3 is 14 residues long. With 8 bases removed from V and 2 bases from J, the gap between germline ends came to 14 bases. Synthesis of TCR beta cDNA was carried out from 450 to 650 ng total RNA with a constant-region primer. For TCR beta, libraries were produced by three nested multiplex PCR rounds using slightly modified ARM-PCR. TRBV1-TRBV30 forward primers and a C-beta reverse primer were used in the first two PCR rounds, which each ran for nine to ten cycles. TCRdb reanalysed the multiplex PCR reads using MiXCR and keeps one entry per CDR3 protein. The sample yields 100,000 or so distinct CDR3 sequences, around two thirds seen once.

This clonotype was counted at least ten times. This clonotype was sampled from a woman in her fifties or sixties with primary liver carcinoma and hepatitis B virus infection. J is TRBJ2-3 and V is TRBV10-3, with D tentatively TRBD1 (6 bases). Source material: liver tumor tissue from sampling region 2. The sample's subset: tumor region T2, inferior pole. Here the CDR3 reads CAIGSRQDTDTQYF. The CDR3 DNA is TGTGCCATCGGCTCACGACAGGACACAGATACGCAGTATTTT.